This T cell receptor beta chain was observed in a study of CD8 T cells in Susac syndrome (dated by TCRdb to between 2017 and 2020). Turning to the overall study: Of the Susac syndrome patients who were sequenced, roughly 6 had clinically active disease and about eight were in clinical remission. At blood withdrawal, Susac syndrome patients were therapy-naive, treated with corticosteroids (with IVIg additionally given to some), or treated with IVIg alone. Whether CD8+ T cell activation and differentiation in Susac syndrome was antigen driven was tested using repertoire sequencing. General study outcomes and caveats: In patients with Susac syndrome, the CD4+ T cell repertoire showed no detectable clonal expansion. The TCR sequencing and HLA analysis was acknowledged to have included a relatively small number of individuals.

Peripheral blood CD8+ and CD4+ T cells from healthy donors, Susac syndrome patients and multiple sclerosis patients were profiled using high-throughput TCR beta sequencing. Susac syndrome patients met recently defined diagnostic criteria for definite or probable disease. CD8+ TEMRA cells were enriched by FACS, while bulk CD8+ and CD4+ T cells were purified by magnetic negative isolation. Blood was collected in EDTA tubes and processed within 24 hours, with PBMCs isolated through density gradient centrifugation. PBMCs intended for TCR sequencing were cryopreserved in liquid nitrogen and thawed later in a water bath at 37 degrees C. Purity of sorted or isolated CD4+, CD8+ and CD8+ TEMRA cells was at least 90%. The germline V gene encodes CDR1 MGHRA and CDR2 YSYEKL. CDR3 length: 15 amino acids, cysteine to phenylalanine. The CDR3 DNA has 45 bases and is translated from base 1. The V and J ends are trimmed by 1 base and 6 bases, leaving 13 bases between them.

This clonotype has more than one count but fewer than ten. No cognate antigen has been identified for it. No much larger clone exists at a distance of one base, and base qualities are not known. RNA was extracted using the RNeasy kit, and roughly 0.45 to 1 microgram was reverse transcribed with random hexamers. The immunoSEQ multiplex PCR assay, which covers 54 Vbeta and 13 Jbeta segments, was used to amplify TCR beta CDR3 regions. To correct PCR amplification bias, a synthetic template baseline was used for both primer optimization and computational correction. The authors' pipeline ran thus. Reads were assigned to V, D and J genes according to IMGT and analyzed in immunoSEQ Analyzer, with only productive sequences retained. To calculate clonality, Shannon entropy was normalized by log2 of the number of productive unique sequences and then subtracted from one. For each patient and control, public and private clones were evaluated within the 100 most prevalent clones. A clone was defined as Susac-specific if it was absent from the healthy and MS cohorts, from approximately 980 published viral clones and from other ImmuneACCESS disease sequences. TCRdb redid the processing of the public reads, applying fastp at Q25 and MiXCR, and retained in-frame beta chains. Identical CDR3 protein sequences are pooled into one entry, listed with their most common genes and DNA. These V and J calls rely on TCRdb rather than the paper's analysis. This sample gives approximately 260,000 distinct CDR3 sequences in total; around 96% of them show up just once. The top ten hold approximately 0.094% of the sample.

This TCR derives from a human donor with Susac syndrome. Sequences were obtained from CD4+ T cells from PBMCs. In this chain, TRBV4-1 is recombined with TRBJ1-5; the D region possibly corresponds to TRBD1 (5 bases align). The sequence in DNA is TGCGCCAGCAGCCAAGCTCAGGGTGGTTTTCAGCCCCAGCATTTT. Its protein product is CASSQAQGGFQPQHF.